The next 10 T cell receptor beta chains were all read from a single sample in a study of cytomegalovirus exposure and HLA in healthy donors. Primers for the PCR totalled 60 Vbeta and 13 Jbeta. Profiled with immunoSEQ multiplex PCR; TCRdb holds only in-frame clones, not every one. The sample consists of 190,000 or so clones, 80% of them appearing once. The sample consisted of PBMCs. These receptors all stem from a boy aged 5-17 years in good health and CMV-seronegative.

On this clone itself: A read error may produce the germline difference seen at one junction end. CDR3 in amino acids: CSSSHARGYSNQPQHF. Here the CDR3 DNA reads TGTTCCAGCAGCCATGCTCGGGGGTATAGCAATCAGCCCCAGCATTTT. J is TRBJ1-5 and V is TRBV7-9; tentative D call: TRBD1 (5 bases). The CDR3 contains 16 residues. From germline, CDR1 is SEHNR and CDR2 FQNEAQ (reference sequence).

This chain connects TRBV9 to TRBJ2-3; perhaps TRBD1 as D (5 bases). Trimming took off 2 bases at V and 6 bases at J, with 10 bases between the two ends. From germline, CDR1 is SGDLS and CDR2 YYNGEE. The CDR3 loop spans 13 amino acids. The CDR3, as DNA: TGTGCCAGCAGCGTCCAGGGTAAGGATACGCAGTATTTT. This translates into CASSVQGKDTQYF.

V and J are TRBV2 and TRBJ2-3, with D perhaps TRBD2 (5 bases). Germline CDR1 SNHLY, CDR2 FYNNEI. The CDR3 totals 14 residues. Trimming pared 6 bases from V and 0 bases from J, leaving 10 bases between. The CDR3 sequence is CASRRGLSTDTQYF. The CDR3 nucleotides read TGTGCCAGCAGAAGAGGGCTAAGCACAGATACGCAGTATTTT.

This rearrangement joins TRBV5-6 to TRBJ2-2; TRBD2 aligns across 14 bases. Trimming cost V 3 bases and J 8 bases; bases outside gene matches: 6. The CDR3 is 16 amino acids. Per the germline V gene, CDR1 is SGHDT and CDR2 is YYEEEE. The CDR3 protein is CASSYGLAGGTGELFF. CDR3 in DNA: TGTGCCAGCAGCTATGGACTAGCGGGGGGTACTGGGGAGCTGTTTTTT.

The chain uses TRBV2 and TRBJ2-2, with 7 positions matching TRBD1. The CDR3 has 15 residues. Germline assignment: CDR1 SNHLY and CDR2 FYNNEI. The V segment lost 5 bases and the J segment 5 bases; nucleotides outside the gene matches: 8. The CDR3 nucleotides are TGTGCCAGCAGTAAAGACAGGGTCAGGACCGGGGAGCTGTTTTTT. It translates to CASSKDRVRTGELFF.

The V and J genes are TRBV7-6 and TRBJ2-3; 8 positions match TRBD2. Germline values: CDR1 SGHVS, CDR2 FNYEAQ. The CDR3 has 15 residues. Trimming took 3 bases from V and 3 from J; bases not matched to a gene: 5. CDR3 sequence (DNA): TGTGCCAGCAGCTTCGGGGGGGGCAGGACAGATACGCAGTATTTT. Its protein is CASSFGGGRTDTQYF. Combining the CDR3 with reference TRBV7-6 and TRBJ2-3 gives the whole variable domain GAGVSQSPRYKVTKRGQDVALRCDPISGHVSLYWYRQALGQGPEFLTYFNYEAQQDKSGLPNDRFSAERPEGSISTLTIQRTEQRDSAMYRCASSFGGGRTDTQYFGPGTRLTVL.

The V gene is TRBV18, the J gene TRBJ2-7; D perhaps matches TRBD2 (5 bases). Germline V gene sequence: CDR1 KGHSH, CDR2 LQKENI. The CDR3 has 14 residues. V was trimmed by 0 bases and J by 4 bases, leaving 10 bases between them. The CDR3 is CASSPPTGKYEQYF. The CDR3 DNA reads as TGTGCCAGCTCACCACCAACCGGGAAGTACGAGCAGTACTTC. The full variable domain, completed using reference TRBV18 and TRBJ2-7, is NAGVMQNPRHLVRRRGQEARLRCSPMKGHSHVYWYRQLPEEGLKFMVYLQKENIIDESGMPKERFSAEFPKEGPSILRIQQVVRGDSAAYFCASSPPTGKYEQYFGPGTRLTVT.

This chain connects TRBV18 to TRBJ2-1, with a tentative D call TRBD1 (5 bases). The CDR3 is 15 residues long. The germline gives CDR1 KGHSH, CDR2 LQKENI. V lost 2 bases to trimming and J lost 6 bases, with 14 bases between them. The DNA of the CDR3 is TGTGCCAGCTCACCATTTCCTGGGGCCACCAATGAGCAGTTCTTC. Protein product: CASSPFPGATNEQFF.

This rearrangement joins TRBV2 to TRBJ1-3; D is ambiguous. Germline V gives CDR1 SNHLY, CDR2 FYNNEI. The V gene lost 1 base and the J gene lost 2 bases, with 12 bases spanning the gap. The CDR3 is made up of 16 amino acids. The CDR3 loop reads CASSEGRPGTGNTIYF. DNA for the CDR3: TGTGCCAGCAGTGAAGGGCGGCCGGGGACTGGAAACACCATATATTTT.

The rearrangement uses TRBV30 and TRBJ1-2, with no clear D. Trimming took 2 bases from V and 0 from J, leaving 16 bases between them. Germline V gene lookup returns CDR1 GTSNPN and CDR2 SVGIG (reference sequence). The CDR3 is 16 residues long. The CDR3: CAWSPPRQEPNYGYTF. The CDR3, as DNA: TGTGCCTGGAGTCCACCTCGCCAGGAACCTAACTATGGCTACACCTTC. Looking up the rest from reference TRBV30 and TRBJ1-2 gives the full variable domain: SQTIHQWPATLVQPVGSPLSLECTVEGTSNPNLYWYRQAAGRGLQLLFYSVGIGQISSEVPQNLSASRPQDRQFILSSKKLLLSDSGFYLCAWSPPRQEPNYGYTFGSGTRLTVV.